This is a list of T cell receptor beta chains from one sample in a study of Ad26.COV2.S vaccination and SARS-CoV-2 variants. Sequencing used immunoSEQ multiplex PCR; TCRdb keeps in-frame clones, though not all of them. The repertoire includes around 320,000 clones, around 86% of them detected once, and around 3.7% sits in the top ten. Specimen: peripheral blood, collected in a trial of Ad26.COV2.S vaccine versus placebo. Every receptor here comes from a person between 18 and 65 years old who received the Ad26.COV2.S COVID-19 vaccine or a placebo. The CDR3 runs from the conserved cysteine through the conserved F or W. Fields, in order: D gene, J gene, V gene, clone size, CDR3 protein, CDR3 DNA. A D gene is named only where the DNA matches it firmly. Expanded clones are given a class, and other clones once, few, many or no size at all.

d_call: .
j_call: TRBJ1-6
v_call: TRBV12-5
clone_size: .
cdr3_aa: CASAPGISPLHF
cdr3_nt: TGTGCTAGTGCCCCAGGGATATCACCCCTCCACTTT

d_call: .
j_call: TRBJ2-7
v_call: TRBV7-9
clone_size: few
cdr3_aa: CASSLGGGGSYEQYF
cdr3_nt: TGTGCCAGCAGCTTAGGAGGAGGGGGCTCCTACGAGCAGTACTTC

d_call: TRBD1
j_call: TRBJ1-1
v_call: TRBV15
clone_size: .
cdr3_aa: CATSVILTQGAGNTEAFF
cdr3_nt: TGTGCCACCAGCGTTATTCTAACACAGGGGGCCGGGAACACTGAAGCTTTCTTT

d_call: .
j_call: TRBJ1-3
v_call: TRBV7-8
clone_size: .
cdr3_aa: CASSLGQQASGNTIYF
cdr3_nt: TGTGCCAGCAGCTTAGGGCAGCAAGCCTCTGGAAACACCATATATTTT

d_call: .
j_call: TRBJ1-1
v_call: TRBV12-3/TRBV12-4
clone_size: .
cdr3_aa: CASSPENTEAFF
cdr3_nt: TGTGCCAGCAGCCCGGAGAACACTGAAGCTTTCTTT

d_call: .
j_call: TRBJ2-2
v_call: TRBV2
clone_size: .
cdr3_aa: CASSRKTDTGELFF
cdr3_nt: TGTGCCAGCAGTCGTAAGACGGACACCGGGGAGCTGTTTTTT

d_call: TRBD2
j_call: TRBJ2-1
v_call: TRBV9
clone_size: .
cdr3_aa: CASSVGPGGAGGPGNNEQFF
cdr3_nt: TGTGCCAGCAGCGTAGGCCCCGGTGGAGCGGGGGGGCCAGGAAACAATGAGCAGTTCTTC

d_call: TRBD1
j_call: TRBJ1-2
v_call: TRBV7-9
clone_size: .
cdr3_aa: CASTGGTDGYTF
cdr3_nt: TGTGCCAGTACCGGAGGGACAGATGGCTACACCTTC

d_call: TRBD1
j_call: TRBJ2-6
v_call: TRBV30
clone_size: few
cdr3_aa: CAWGTAGANVLTF
cdr3_nt: TGTGCCTGGGGGACAGCTGGGGCCAACGTCCTGACTTTC

d_call: .
j_call: TRBJ2-1
v_call: TRBV6-2/TRBV6-3
clone_size: .
cdr3_aa: CASSPLRGLFYNEQFF
cdr3_nt: TGTGCCAGCAGCCCTCTTCGTGGCCTTTTCTACAATGAGCAGTTCTTC

d_call: TRBD1
j_call: TRBJ1-5
v_call: TRBV5-1
clone_size: .
cdr3_aa: CASSLDRGDQPQHF
cdr3_nt: TGCGCCAGCAGCCTGGACAGGGGGGATCAGCCCCAGCATTTT

d_call: .
j_call: TRBJ2-2
v_call: TRBV5-5
clone_size: .
cdr3_aa: CASVYIANTGELFF
cdr3_nt: TGTGCCAGCGTCTACATCGCGAACACCGGGGAGCTGTTTTTT

d_call: .
j_call: TRBJ2-5
v_call: TRBV15
clone_size: once
cdr3_aa: CATSRDVRRAETQYF
cdr3_nt: TGTGCCACCAGCAGAGACGTGCGGCGGGCGGAGACCCAGTACTTC

d_call: TRBD1
j_call: TRBJ1-1
v_call: TRBV6-5
clone_size: .
cdr3_aa: CASSRQGNTEAFF
cdr3_nt: TGTGCCAGCAGCCGACAGGGCAACACTGAAGCTTTCTTT

d_call: TRBD1
j_call: TRBJ2-1
v_call: TRBV27
clone_size: .
cdr3_aa: CASSFLPGGNEQFF
cdr3_nt: TGTGCCAGCAGTTTTTTGCCAGGGGGCAATGAGCAGTTCTTC

d_call: TRBD1
j_call: TRBJ2-3
v_call: TRBV6-5
clone_size: .
cdr3_aa: CASSERGLTDTQYF
cdr3_nt: TGTGCCAGCTCGGAGAGGGGGCTCACAGATACGCAGTATTTT